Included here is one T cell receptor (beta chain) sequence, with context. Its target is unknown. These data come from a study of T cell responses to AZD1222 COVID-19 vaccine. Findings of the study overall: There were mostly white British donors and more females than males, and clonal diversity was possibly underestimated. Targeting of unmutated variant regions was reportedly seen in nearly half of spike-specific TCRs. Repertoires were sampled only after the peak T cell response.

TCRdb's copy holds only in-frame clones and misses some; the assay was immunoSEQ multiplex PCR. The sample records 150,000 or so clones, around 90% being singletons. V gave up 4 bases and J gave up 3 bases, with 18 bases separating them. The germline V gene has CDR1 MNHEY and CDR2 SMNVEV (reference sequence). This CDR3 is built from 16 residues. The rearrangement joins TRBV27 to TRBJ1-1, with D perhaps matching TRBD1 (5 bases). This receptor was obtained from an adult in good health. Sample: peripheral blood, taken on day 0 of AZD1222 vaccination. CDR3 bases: TGTGCCAGCAGTTCTAGACCCATCCGGGGGGACACTGAAGCTTTCTTT. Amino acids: CASSSRPIRGDTEAFF.